A selection of T cell receptor beta chains follows, all from one sample in a study of technical replicates of blood from a few donors. TCRdb's table, derived via immunoSEQ multiplex PCR, lists solely in-frame clones and lacks some. Of about 82,000 clones listed, around 96% are singletons. Input material: T cells isolated from PBMCs. These receptors came from a human donor in good health. Each CDR3 is given with its conserved first and last residue. A D gene is named only where the DNA matches it firmly. Size tells how often a clone was seen (once, few, many) or the class of an expanded clone, and some rows leave it out.

j_call | v_call | clone_size | d_call | cdr3_nt | cdr3_aa
TRBJ1-2 | TRBV20-1 | . | . | TGCAGTGCTAGTGTGACAGTTGGCTACACCTTC | CSASVTVGYTF
TRBJ2-2 | TRBV7-2 | . | . | TGTGCCAGCAGCGAAACAGGGCCCGGGGAGCTGTTTTTT | CASSETGPGELFF
TRBJ1-4 | TRBV7-3 | . | . | TGTGCCAGGACTTCAGAACCACTGTTTTTT | CARTSEPLFF
TRBJ1-2 | TRBV5-1 | . | TRBD1 | TGCGCCAGCAGCTTGAGTAAGGGGGCGGGTGGCTACACCTTC | CASSLSKGAGGYTF
TRBJ1-5 | TRBV18 | once | TRBD1 | TGTGCCAGCTCACCTTTCCCGACAGGGGTAGACAATCAGCCCCAGCATTTT | CASSPFPTGVDNQPQHF
TRBJ1-5 | TRBV27 | . | TRBD1 | TGTGCCAGCAGTCGATTCGCCGGGACAGGGGGCTTGGGGAGCAATCAGCCCCAGCATTTT | CASSRFAGTGGLGSNQPQHF
TRBJ2-1 | TRBV27 | . | . | TGTGCCAGCAGTTTTAGCTCCTACAATGAGCAGTTCTTC | CASSFSSYNEQFF
TRBJ2-1 | TRBV30 | . | TRBD2 | TGTGCCTGGAGTGTTCGGAGCGGGATTAGGGGCAATGAGCAGTTCTTC | CAWSVRSGIRGNEQFF
TRBJ2-6 | TRBV2 | once | TRBD1 | TGTGCCAGCAGATCCCACAACCGGGACAGGGAGGCTAGCGGCTCTGGGGCCAACGTCCTGACTTTC | CASRSHNRDREASGSGANVLTF
TRBJ1-1 | TRBV30 | . | TRBD1 | TGTGCCTGGAGTGTCACAGGGGCCACTGAAGCTTTCTTT | CAWSVTGATEAFF
TRBJ2-3 | TRBV7-2 | . | TRBD1 | TGTGCCAGCAGCTTAGGACACCAGGGGGCGCTTGATACGCAGTATTTT | CASSLGHQGALDTQYF
TRBJ1-1 | TRBV5-6 | . | TRBD1 | TGTGCCAGCAGTTCCAACCCAGGGGGTGCTGAAGCTTTCTTT | CASSSNPGGAEAFF
TRBJ2-6 | TRBV27 | . | TRBD1 | TGTGCCAGCAGTCGGACAGGGGCCTCTGGGGCCAACGTCCTGACTTTC | CASSRTGASGANVLTF
TRBJ1-2 | TRBV7-6 | . | . | TGTGCCAGCAGACCACAGGGCTTCTATGGCTACACCTTC | CASRPQGFYGYTF
TRBJ2-1 | TRBV6-5 | . | TRBD2 | TGTGCCAGCAGTTCCCCGTCTAGCGGGATGCGTAGAGAGCAGTTCTTC | CASSSPSSGMRREQFF
TRBJ1-2 | TRBV4-3 | . | . | TGCGCCAGCAGCCCCCGGGGTGTCAGCTATGGCTACACCTTC | CASSPRGVSYGYTF
TRBJ2-2 | TRBV5-1 | once | . | TGCGCCAGCAGCTTGCGGGACTTGAACACCGGGGAGCTGTTTTTT | CASSLRDLNTGELFF
TRBJ2-5 | TRBV7-2 | . | TRBD1 | TGTGCCAGCAGCAGGGCCGGGACAGGGGAGGAAGAGACCCAGTACTTC | CASSRAGTGEEETQYF
TRBJ2-2 | TRBV30 | once | TRBD2 | TGTGCCAGTAGCGGGAGGGGGAACACCGGGGAGCTGTTTTTT | CASSGRGNTGELFF
TRBJ2-7 | TRBV27 | . | TRBD2 | TGTGCCAGCAGTCTAAGCTGGACTAGCTATACCTACGAGCAGTACTTC | CASSLSWTSYTYEQYF
TRBJ2-3 | TRBV29-1 | . | TRBD2 | TGCAGCGTTGGGGGGTATAGTGGCGGGAGCGCAGATACGCAGTATTTT | CSVGGYSGGSADTQYF
TRBJ2-2 | TRBV5-5 | . | . | TGTGCCAGCAGCTTGGAGGCGCGGCGAAGCACCGGGGAGCTGTTTTTT | CASSLEARRSTGELFF
TRBJ2-5 | TRBV7-2 | once | TRBD2 | TGTGCCAGCAGCTCTTTAAAAGCGGGAGTCGGGACCCAGTACTTC | CASSSLKAGVGTQYF
TRBJ2-3 | TRBV30 | . | . | TGTGCCTGGAACTTAATTAGGGGGTGGGATACGCAGTATTTT | CAWNLIRGWDTQYF
TRBJ2-3 | TRBV9 | . | TRBD2 | TGTGCCAGCAGCGTAGGGGGGGGACTAAACACAGATACGCAGTATTTT | CASSVGGGLNTDTQYF
TRBJ2-1 | TRBV9 | . | . | TGTGCCAGCAGCGTAGAGTCGGGTAAGGTGGTAGCCCACTACAATGAGCAGTTCTTC | CASSVESGKVVAHYNEQFF
TRBJ2-1 | TRBV27 | . | TRBD2 | TGTGCCAGCAGTTTAGGCGGGAGTGTAAATGAGCAGTTCTTC | CASSLGGSVNEQFF
TRBJ2-1 | TRBV29-1 | . | TRBD2 | TGCAGCGTGGGGGGACTAGCGGGAGTAGGTGAGCAGTTCTTC | CSVGGLAGVGEQFF
TRBJ2-6 | TRBV29-1 | . | . | TGCAGCGTACGGTCTGGGGCCAACGTCCTGACTTTC | CSVRSGANVLTF
TRBJ1-5 | TRBV18 | once | TRBD1 | TGTGCCAGCTCAAGGGGACAGGCCTTAAATCAGCCCCAGCATTTT | CASSRGQALNQPQHF